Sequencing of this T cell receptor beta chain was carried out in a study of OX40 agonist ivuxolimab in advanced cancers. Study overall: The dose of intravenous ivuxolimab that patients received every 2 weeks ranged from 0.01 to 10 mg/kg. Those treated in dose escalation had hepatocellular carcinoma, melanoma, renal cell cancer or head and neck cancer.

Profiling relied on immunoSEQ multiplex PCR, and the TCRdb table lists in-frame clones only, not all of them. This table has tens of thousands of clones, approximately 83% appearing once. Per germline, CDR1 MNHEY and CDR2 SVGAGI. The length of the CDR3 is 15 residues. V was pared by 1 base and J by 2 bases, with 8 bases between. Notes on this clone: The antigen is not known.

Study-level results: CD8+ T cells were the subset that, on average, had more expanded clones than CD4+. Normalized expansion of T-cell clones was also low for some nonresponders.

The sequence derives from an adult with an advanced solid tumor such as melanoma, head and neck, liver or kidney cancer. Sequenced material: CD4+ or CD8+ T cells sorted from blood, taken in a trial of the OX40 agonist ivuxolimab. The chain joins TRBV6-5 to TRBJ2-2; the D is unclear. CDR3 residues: CASSYWADNTGELFF. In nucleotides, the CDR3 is TGTGCCAGCAGTTACTGGGCGGATAACACCGGGGAGCTGTTTTTT.